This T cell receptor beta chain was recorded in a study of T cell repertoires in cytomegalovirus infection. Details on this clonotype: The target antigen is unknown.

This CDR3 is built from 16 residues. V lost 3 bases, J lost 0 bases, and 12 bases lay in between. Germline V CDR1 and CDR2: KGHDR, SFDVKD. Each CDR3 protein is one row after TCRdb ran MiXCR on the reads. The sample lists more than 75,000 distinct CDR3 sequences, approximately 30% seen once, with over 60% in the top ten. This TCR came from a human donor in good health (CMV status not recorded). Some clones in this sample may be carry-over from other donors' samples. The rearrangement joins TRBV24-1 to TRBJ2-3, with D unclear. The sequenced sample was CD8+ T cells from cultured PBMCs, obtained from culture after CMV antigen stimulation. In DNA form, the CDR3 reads TGTGCCACCAGTGATGCGGACGGATTTAGCACAGATACGCAGTATTTT. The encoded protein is CATSDADGFSTDTQYF.